The rows below give T cell receptor beta chains drawn from one sample of a study of blood T cell repertoires in COVID-19. The repertoire was sequenced with immunoSEQ multiplex PCR; TCRdb's copy has only in-frame clones and lacks some. The sample includes 200,000 or so clones, 86% of them seen just once. The sequencing sample was made of PBMCs or T cells enriched from blood (not recorded which). The receptors shown here come from a woman aged 40 to 50 with acute COVID-19. The CDR3 runs from the conserved cysteine through the conserved F or W. Each record gives: V gene, clone size, J gene, D gene, CDR3 protein, CDR3 DNA. The D gene is left open where the match is weak. A clone size is listed for some rows: how often the clone was seen (once, few, many), or a class if it is expanded.

V gene: TRBV7-3
clone size: NA
J gene: TRBJ2-2
D gene: TRBD2
CDR3 protein: CASSPGLAGGEGLFF
CDR3 DNA: TGTGCCAGCAGCCCCGGACTAGCGGGAGGCGAAGGGCTGTTTTTT

V gene: TRBV18
clone size: NA
J gene: TRBJ1-1
D gene: TRBD1
CDR3 protein: CASSPVLGQGNANTEAFF
CDR3 DNA: TGTGCCAGCTCACCCGTTTTGGGACAGGGGAATGCGAACACTGAAGCTTTCTTT

V gene: TRBV11-2
clone size: NA
J gene: TRBJ2-5
D gene: NA
CDR3 protein: CASSYQSPPEKTQYF
CDR3 DNA: TGTGCCAGCAGCTATCAATCTCCCCCGGAGAAGACCCAGTACTTC

V gene: TRBV6-5
clone size: NA
J gene: TRBJ1-1
D gene: TRBD1
CDR3 protein: CASSYDRGQGTEAFF
CDR3 DNA: TGTGCCAGCAGTTACGACAGGGGGCAAGGCACTGAAGCTTTCTTT

V gene: TRBV15
clone size: NA
J gene: TRBJ1-5
D gene: NA
CDR3 protein: CATSRDKGVGRQPQHF
CDR3 DNA: TGTGCCACCAGCAGAGATAAGGGGGTGGGTAGGCAGCCCCAGCATTTT

V gene: TRBV28
clone size: NA
J gene: TRBJ1-2
D gene: NA
CDR3 protein: CASSDGGGYGYTF
CDR3 DNA: TGTGCCAGCAGTGACGGGGGGGGCTATGGCTACACCTTC

V gene: TRBV29-1
clone size: once
J gene: TRBJ1-1
D gene: TRBD1
CDR3 protein: CSVLAGGTYTEAFF
CDR3 DNA: TGCAGCGTCCTCGCAGGGGGGACATACACTGAAGCTTTCTTT

V gene: TRBV5-1
clone size: few
J gene: TRBJ2-2
D gene: TRBD2
CDR3 protein: CASSSTSGVANTGELFF
CDR3 DNA: TGCGCCAGCAGCTCGACTAGCGGGGTGGCGAACACCGGGGAGCTGTTTTTT

V gene: TRBV28
clone size: NA
J gene: TRBJ1-1
D gene: NA
CDR3 protein: CASSLPTGKNTEAFF
CDR3 DNA: TGTGCCAGCAGTTTGCCAACAGGGAAGAACACTGAAGCTTTCTTT

V gene: TRBV28
clone size: NA
J gene: TRBJ2-7
D gene: TRBD1
CDR3 protein: CASSFDRAHEQYF
CDR3 DNA: TGTGCCAGCAGTTTTGACAGGGCCCACGAGCAGTACTTC

V gene: TRBV11-2
clone size: NA
J gene: TRBJ1-5
D gene: NA
CDR3 protein: CASSLGQGLSQPQHF
CDR3 DNA: TGTGCCAGCAGCCTCGGGCAGGGTTTGAGTCAGCCCCAGCATTTT

V gene: TRBV19
clone size: NA
J gene: TRBJ2-1
D gene: TRBD2
CDR3 protein: CASSIAGGERYNEQFF
CDR3 DNA: TGTGCCAGTAGTATAGCGGGGGGGGAACGCTACAATGAGCAGTTCTTC

V gene: TRBV7-9
clone size: NA
J gene: TRBJ2-5
D gene: NA
CDR3 protein: CASSLRGGETQYF
CDR3 DNA: TGTGCCAGCAGCCTACGGGGAGGAGAGACCCAGTACTTC

V gene: TRBV6-2/TRBV6-3
clone size: NA
J gene: TRBJ2-1
D gene: NA
CDR3 protein: CASSDPSGWTRSGEQFF
CDR3 DNA: TGTGCCAGCAGTGACCCATCAGGGTGGACGCGGAGTGGTGAGCAGTTCTTC

V gene: TRBV9
clone size: NA
J gene: TRBJ2-1
D gene: NA
CDR3 protein: CASSAQGYEQFF
CDR3 DNA: TGTGCCAGCAGCGCTCAGGGATATGAGCAGTTCTTC

V gene: TRBV28
clone size: NA
J gene: TRBJ2-7
D gene: TRBD1
CDR3 protein: CASSWGQSNEQYF
CDR3 DNA: TGTGCCAGCAGTTGGGGACAGTCTAACGAGCAGTACTTC

V gene: TRBV19
clone size: NA
J gene: TRBJ1-1
D gene: TRBD1
CDR3 protein: CASSTGTVNTEAFF
CDR3 DNA: TGTGCCAGTAGTACAGGGACAGTGAACACTGAAGCTTTCTTT

V gene: TRBV6-5
clone size: NA
J gene: TRBJ2-7
D gene: TRBD2
CDR3 protein: CASSYRLAGSSYEQYF
CDR3 DNA: TGTGCCAGCAGTTATCGTCTAGCGGGGTCCTCCTACGAGCAGTACTTC

V gene: TRBV24-1
clone size: NA
J gene: TRBJ2-2
D gene: TRBD1
CDR3 protein: CATSDKGQGRGKAGELFF
CDR3 DNA: TGTGCCACCAGTGATAAAGGACAGGGACGGGGCAAGGCCGGGGAGCTGTTTTTT

V gene: TRBV28
clone size: once
J gene: TRBJ2-5
D gene: NA
CDR3 protein: CASSPREGAETQYF
CDR3 DNA: TGTGCCAGCAGTCCCCGTGAAGGGGCCGAGACCCAGTACTTC

V gene: TRBV19
clone size: once
J gene: TRBJ1-5
D gene: TRBD1
CDR3 protein: CASDLDRAGQPQHF
CDR3 DNA: TGTGCCAGCGACCTGGACAGGGCCGGTCAGCCCCAGCATTTT

V gene: TRBV15
clone size: NA
J gene: TRBJ2-5
D gene: TRBD1
CDR3 protein: CATSRTGIKTQYF
CDR3 DNA: TGTGCCACCAGCAGGACAGGGATTAAGACCCAGTACTTC

V gene: TRBV11-3
clone size: few
J gene: TRBJ1-6
D gene: NA
CDR3 protein: CASSFEGESPLHF
CDR3 DNA: TGTGCCAGCAGCTTCGAGGGAGAGTCACCCCTCCACTTT

V gene: TRBV4-2
clone size: NA
J gene: TRBJ1-6
D gene: NA
CDR3 protein: CASSQVGGKSSPLHF
CDR3 DNA: TGTGCCAGCAGCCAAGTGGGGGGGAAGAGTTCACCCCTCCACTTT

V gene: TRBV27
clone size: NA
J gene: TRBJ1-6
D gene: NA
CDR3 protein: CATALTDNSPLHF
CDR3 DNA: TGTGCCACCGCGTTGACAGATAATTCACCCCTCCACTTT

V gene: TRBV3-1/TRBV3-2
clone size: NA
J gene: TRBJ1-5
D gene: TRBD1
CDR3 protein: CASSVTGQPQHF
CDR3 DNA: TGTGCCAGCAGTGTGACAGGGCAGCCCCAGCATTTT

V gene: TRBV28
clone size: NA
J gene: TRBJ1-5
D gene: NA
CDR3 protein: CASNPNAGSSNQPQHF
CDR3 DNA: TGTGCCAGCAACCCGAATGCGGGTTCTAGCAATCAGCCCCAGCATTTT

V gene: TRBV7-3
clone size: few
J gene: TRBJ2-2
D gene: NA
CDR3 protein: CASRRTSSTGELFF
CDR3 DNA: TGTGCCAGCAGAAGGACTTCCAGCACCGGGGAGCTGTTTTTT

V gene: TRBV2
clone size: NA
J gene: TRBJ2-3
D gene: TRBD2
CDR3 protein: CASRVLAGVTDTQYF
CDR3 DNA: TGTGCCAGCAGAGTACTAGCGGGAGTAACGGATACGCAGTATTTT

V gene: TRBV6-4
clone size: NA
J gene: TRBJ2-6
D gene: TRBD1
CDR3 protein: CASSGTGGVGANVLTF
CDR3 DNA: TGTGCCAGCAGTGGGACAGGGGGCGTTGGGGCCAACGTCCTGACTTTC

V gene: TRBV12-3/TRBV12-4
clone size: NA
J gene: TRBJ1-2
D gene: NA
CDR3 protein: CASSTRQARGYTF
CDR3 DNA: TGTGCCAGCAGCACACGACAGGCACGGGGCTACACCTTC

V gene: TRBV5-1
clone size: NA
J gene: TRBJ2-7
D gene: TRBD1
CDR3 protein: CASSPSPGTEYEQYF
CDR3 DNA: TGCGCCAGCAGCCCTAGCCCCGGGACAGAATACGAGCAGTACTTC

V gene: TRBV2
clone size: NA
J gene: TRBJ2-5
D gene: NA
CDR3 protein: CASTGETQYF
CDR3 DNA: TGTGCCAGCACGGGGGAGACCCAGTACTTC

V gene: TRBV28
clone size: NA
J gene: TRBJ1-5
D gene: NA
CDR3 protein: CASSPGGPQHF
CDR3 DNA: TGTGCCAGCAGTCCCGGGGGGCCCCAGCATTTT

V gene: TRBV3-1/TRBV3-2
clone size: NA
J gene: TRBJ2-2
D gene: TRBD2
CDR3 protein: CASSQEGLARSQNTGELFF
CDR3 DNA: TGTGCCAGCAGCCAAGAGGGACTAGCTCGGTCCCAGAACACCGGGGAGCTGTTTTTT

V gene: TRBV7-2
clone size: NA
J gene: TRBJ2-2
D gene: NA
CDR3 protein: CASSSQGSGELFF
CDR3 DNA: TGTGCCAGCAGCTCACAGGGCTCCGGGGAGCTGTTTTTT

V gene: TRBV9
clone size: NA
J gene: TRBJ2-3
D gene: NA
CDR3 protein: CASSVGRIGGGDTQYF
CDR3 DNA: TGTGCCAGCAGCGTAGGGCGGATAGGTGGCGGGGATACGCAGTATTTT

V gene: TRBV19
clone size: NA
J gene: TRBJ1-3
D gene: NA
CDR3 protein: CASMTGDSGNTIYF
CDR3 DNA: TGTGCCAGTATGACAGGAGACTCTGGAAACACCATATATTTT

V gene: TRBV14
clone size: once
J gene: TRBJ2-1
D gene: TRBD1
CDR3 protein: CASSHGLGQGGSYNEQFF
CDR3 DNA: TGTGCCAGCAGCCATGGGTTGGGACAGGGGGGGTCCTACAATGAGCAGTTCTTC

V gene: TRBV7-9
clone size: NA
J gene: TRBJ2-5
D gene: TRBD2
CDR3 protein: CASSLEGLALQETQYF
CDR3 DNA: TGTGCCAGCAGCTTAGAAGGACTAGCGCTCCAAGAGACCCAGTACTTC

V gene: TRBV23-1
clone size: NA
J gene: TRBJ1-1
D gene: NA
CDR3 protein: CASSQWEPNTEAFF
CDR3 DNA: TGCGCCAGCAGTCAATGGGAGCCGAACACTGAAGCTTTCTTT

V gene: TRBV4-2
clone size: NA
J gene: TRBJ1-6
D gene: NA
CDR3 protein: CASSQDRLGTNSPLHF
CDR3 DNA: TGTGCCAGCAGCCAAGATCGACTAGGGACGAATTCACCCCTCCACTTT

V gene: TRBV19
clone size: few
J gene: TRBJ1-1
D gene: NA
CDR3 protein: CASTFRGLASEAFF
CDR3 DNA: TGTGCCAGTACCTTCCGCGGGCTGGCTAGCGAAGCTTTCTTT

V gene: TRBV5-1
clone size: NA
J gene: TRBJ2-1
D gene: TRBD2
CDR3 protein: CASSPLAGGTPYNEQFF
CDR3 DNA: TGCGCCAGCAGCCCCTTAGCGGGAGGAACCCCCTACAATGAGCAGTTCTTC

V gene: TRBV15
clone size: NA
J gene: TRBJ1-4
D gene: NA
CDR3 protein: CATSRGPRKGVNEKLFF
CDR3 DNA: TGTGCCACCAGCAGAGGCCCGAGGAAGGGGGTAAATGAAAAACTGTTTTTT

V gene: TRBV27
clone size: NA
J gene: TRBJ2-1
D gene: TRBD1
CDR3 protein: CASSRDRGELRRDEQFF
CDR3 DNA: TGTGCCAGCAGTAGGGACAGGGGCGAACTCCGAAGGGATGAGCAGTTCTTC

V gene: TRBV7-2
clone size: NA
J gene: TRBJ2-3
D gene: TRBD2
CDR3 protein: CASSPETSGRSTSTDTQYF
CDR3 DNA: TGTGCCAGCAGCCCCGAGACTAGCGGGAGGAGCACTAGCACAGATACGCAGTATTTT

V gene: TRBV19
clone size: NA
J gene: TRBJ1-5
D gene: NA
CDR3 protein: CASSISGYQPQHF
CDR3 DNA: TGTGCCAGTAGTATATCGGGGTATCAGCCCCAGCATTTT

V gene: TRBV2
clone size: NA
J gene: TRBJ1-6
D gene: TRBD1
CDR3 protein: CASSERQGYPYDSPLHF
CDR3 DNA: TGTGCCAGCAGTGAACGACAGGGGTACCCATATGATTCACCCCTCCACTTT